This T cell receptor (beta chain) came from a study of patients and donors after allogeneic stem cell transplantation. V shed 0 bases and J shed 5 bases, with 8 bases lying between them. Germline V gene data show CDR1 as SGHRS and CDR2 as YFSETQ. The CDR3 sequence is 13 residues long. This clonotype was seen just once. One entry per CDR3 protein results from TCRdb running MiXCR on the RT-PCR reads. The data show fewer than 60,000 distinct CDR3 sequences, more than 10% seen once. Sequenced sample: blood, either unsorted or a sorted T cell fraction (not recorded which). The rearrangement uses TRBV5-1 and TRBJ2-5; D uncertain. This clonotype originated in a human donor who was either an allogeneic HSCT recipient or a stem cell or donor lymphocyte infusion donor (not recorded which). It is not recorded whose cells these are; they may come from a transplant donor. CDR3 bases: TGCGCCAGCAGCTTGGATTATGGGGAGACCCAGTACTTC. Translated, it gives CASSLDYGETQYF.